This T cell receptor beta chain was found in a study of molecular identifiers for immune sequencing clone quantification. The CDR3 runs 17 residues. Trimming stripped 1 base from V and 0 bases from J, with 17 bases between. Per the germline V gene, CDR1 is DFQATT and CDR2 is SNEGSKA (reference sequence). The authors sorted naive CD8 T cells as CD8+CD4-CCR7+CD45RA+. This clonotype was counted many times. Each CDR3 protein is one row after TCRdb ran MiXCR on the PCR reads. The sample includes under 650,000 distinct CDR3 sequences, less than 20% of them seen just once. The sequenced material came from naive CD8+ T cells from blood, with Jurkat cell RNA spiked in. Stated subset: FACS-sorted CD8+CD4-CCR7+CD45RA+ naive T cells. The rearrangement joins TRBV20-1 to TRBJ2-3; a weak D match, TRBD1 (6 bases). The clonotype comes from a human donor in good health. Some libraries in this study had Jurkat cell RNA spiked in. Written as DNA, the CDR3 is TGCAGTGCTAGAGCCAGAGGGGGACCTCCTAGCACAGATACGCAGTATTTT. It translates to CSARARGGPPSTDTQYF.